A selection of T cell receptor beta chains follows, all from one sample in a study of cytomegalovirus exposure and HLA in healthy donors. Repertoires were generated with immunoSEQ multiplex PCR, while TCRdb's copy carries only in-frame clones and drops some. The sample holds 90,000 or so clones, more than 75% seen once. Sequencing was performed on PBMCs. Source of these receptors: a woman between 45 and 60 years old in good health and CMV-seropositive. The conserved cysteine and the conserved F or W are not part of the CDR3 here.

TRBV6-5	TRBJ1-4	ASSITTNEKLF
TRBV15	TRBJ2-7	ATSRDLSGGIYEQY
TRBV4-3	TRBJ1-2	ASSQGRANYGYT
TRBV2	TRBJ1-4	ASSPSGGTNEKLF
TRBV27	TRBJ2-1	ASSLSIRLANKYNEQF
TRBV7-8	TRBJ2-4	ASSLDLAKNIQY
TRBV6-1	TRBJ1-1	ASSDGQGGTEAF
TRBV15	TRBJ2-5	ATSSRGRETQY
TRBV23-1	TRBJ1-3	ASSQKDSAGFWNTIY
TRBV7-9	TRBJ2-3	ASSLAVASAMTDTQY
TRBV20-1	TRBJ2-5	SAGAETQY
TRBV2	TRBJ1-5	ASTQEGTGGQPQH
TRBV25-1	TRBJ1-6	ASRDGGSPLH
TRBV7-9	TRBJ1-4	ASTRSGISEKLF
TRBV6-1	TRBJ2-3	ASSETSGSSDTQY
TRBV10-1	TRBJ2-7	ASSPGQVTYEQY